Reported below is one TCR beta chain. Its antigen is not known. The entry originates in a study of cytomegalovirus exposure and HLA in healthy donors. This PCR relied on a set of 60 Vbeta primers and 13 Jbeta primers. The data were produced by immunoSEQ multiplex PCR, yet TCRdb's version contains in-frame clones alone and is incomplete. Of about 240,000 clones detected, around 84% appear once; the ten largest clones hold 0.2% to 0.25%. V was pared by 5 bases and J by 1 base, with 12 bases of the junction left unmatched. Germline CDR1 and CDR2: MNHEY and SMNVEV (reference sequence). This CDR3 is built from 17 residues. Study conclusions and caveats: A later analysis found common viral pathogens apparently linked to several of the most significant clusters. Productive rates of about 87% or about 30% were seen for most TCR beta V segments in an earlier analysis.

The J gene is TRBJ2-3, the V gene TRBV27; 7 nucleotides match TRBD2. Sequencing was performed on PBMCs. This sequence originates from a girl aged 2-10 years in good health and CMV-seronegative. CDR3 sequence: CASSLTTTSAGTDTQYF. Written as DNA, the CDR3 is TGTGCCAGCAGTCTTACCACCACTAGCGCCGGCACAGATACGCAGTATTTT.